These 28 T cell receptor beta chains originate from one sample sequenced in a study of T cells in Graves' hyperthyroidism and ophthalmopathy. TCR beta CDR3 regions were amplified from RNA transcripts. HTBI primers were employed in a first-round RT-PCR of the TCR CDR3. TCRdb reanalysed the multiplex PCR reads using MiXCR and keeps one entry per CDR3 protein. The sample yields hundreds of thousands of distinct CDR3 sequences, about 14% seen once. The sequencing input was blood. The source of these receptors is a young man with Graves' ophthalmopathy.

The chain joins TRBV20-1 to TRBJ2-7; D unclear. V gave up 0 bases and J gave up 2 bases, with 8 bases separating them. This CDR3 has 13 residues. Germline V gene lookup returns CDR1 DFQATT and CDR2 SNEGSKA (reference sequence). The DNA of the CDR3 is TGCAGTGCTAGAGACGGTGCCCCCTACGAGCAGTACTTC. Translating it yields CSARDGAPYEQYF.

The rearrangement links TRBV11-2 to TRBJ2-1; 7 bases fit TRBD1. This CDR3 is built from 14 residues. CDR1 is SGHAT, CDR2 FQNNGV, per germline. Losses at the gene ends were 4 bases for V and 6 bases for J; bases not matched to a gene: 6. The CDR3 region has the DNA TGTGCCAGCAGCTCACAGAGACAGGGCAATGAGCAGTTCTTC. Protein: CASSSQRQGNEQFF.

This clonotype appeared many times. The rearrangement uses TRBV10-3 and TRBJ2-7, with 7 bases that match TRBD1. V was pared by 0 bases and J by 6 bases, with 8 bases of the junction left unmatched. Germline V gene lookup returns CDR1 ENHRY and CDR2 SYGVKD. The CDR3 contains 15 residues. The CDR3 DNA follows: TGTGCCATCAGTGAGTCGCAGGGGGTTTCCCTCGAGCAGTACTTC. Protein: CAISESQGVSLEQYF.

This clonotype showed up just a few times. The V and J genes are TRBV6-6 and TRBJ2-2; D might be TRBD2 (6 bases). V lost 2 bases and J 1 base, leaving 14 bases between the germline ends. This CDR3 comprises 17 residues. Per germline, CDR1 MNHNY and CDR2 SVGAGI (reference sequence). CDR3 in DNA: TGTGCCAGCAGTTACCAGTTTCCCGGGGGGAACACCGGGGAGCTGTTTTTT. Translated, it gives CASSYQFPGGNTGELFF.

This clonotype was counted once. This rearrangement joins TRBV11-2 to TRBJ2-3, with 14 positions matching TRBD2. The V gene's germline CDR1 is SGHAT and CDR2 FQNNGV. The CDR3 length is 16 residues. Trimming took 6 bases from V and 0 from J; bases not matched to a gene: 2. The CDR3 DNA sequence: TGTGCCAGCAGAGGACTAGCGGGGGGCAGCACAGATACGCAGTATTTT. Amino acids: CASRGLAGGSTDTQYF.

About this clonotype itself: It may be a read error: a sequence one base away is much more abundant. The gene calls are TRBV3-1 and TRBJ1-2; 7 bases map to TRBD1. Germline CDR1 is LGHDT and CDR2 is YNNKEL (reference sequence). CDR3 length equals 15 residues. CDR3: CASSQEAQGDYGYAF. The CDR3, as DNA: TGTGCCAGCAGCCAAGAAGCCCAGGGGGACTATGGCTACGCCTTC. Supplemented by reference TRBV3-1 and TRBJ1-2, the full variable domain reads DTAVSQTPKYLVTQMGNDKSIKCEQNLGHDTMYWYKQDSKKFLKIMFSYNNKELIINETVPNRFSPKSPDKAHLNLHINSLELGDSAVYFCASSQEAQGDYGYAFGSGTRLTVV.

The CDR3 region has the DNA TGTGCCAGCAGCGTAGGTGGACAGGGTGGAAACACCATATATTTT. Amino acid sequence: CASSVGGQGGNTIYF. The chain is built from TRBV9 and TRBJ1-3; 8 bases are a match to TRBD1. The CDR3 loop spans 15 amino acids. The junction had 2 bases not matched to a gene; V was cut back by 0 bases and J by 3 bases. Germline CDR1 and CDR2: SGDLS and YYNGEE.

The V and J genes are TRBV20-1 and TRBJ2-7; a weak D match, TRBD1 (5 bases). CDR1 and CDR2 (germline): DFQATT, SNEGSKA (reference sequence). Trimming cost V 5 bases and J 5 bases, with 13 bases left between them. This CDR3 contains 12 residues. The CDR3 nucleotides are TGCAGTGCTTCAAGGTTAGGGGACGAGCAGTACTTC. This codes for CSASRLGDEQYF.

This clonotype was picked up many times. J is TRBJ2-1 and V is TRBV24-1, with D unclear. CDR1 and CDR2 from the germline V gene are KGHDR and SFDVKD. CDR3 size: 13 residues. V gave up 5 bases and J gave up 4 bases, with 8 bases separating them. This CDR3 reads CATSGLNYNEQFF. CDR3 sequence (DNA): TGTGCCACCAGTGGGTTAAATTACAATGAGCAGTTCTTC.

This clonotype has just one count. This chain links TRBV7-2 with TRBJ1-6; no clear D. The length of the CDR3 is 14 residues. Trimming removed 1 base from V and 4 bases from J, with 5 bases in between. Germline values: CDR1 SGHTA, CDR2 FQGNSA. The DNA for the CDR3 is TGTGCCAGCAGCTTAGACCTGTATAATTCACCCCTCCACTTT. It specifies CASSLDLYNSPLHF.

This clonotype showed up many times. This chain links TRBV13 with TRBJ2-1; D may be TRBD2 (5 bases). Trimming stripped 0 bases from V and 1 base from J, with 7 bases between. The CDR3 runs to 15 residues. Germline-derived CDR1 and CDR2 are PRHDT and FYEKMQ (reference sequence). In DNA, the CDR3 is TGTGCCAGCAGCTTAGGCCGCGGGTCCTACAATGAGCAGTTCTTC. Translation gives CASSLGRGSYNEQFF.

This clonotype was detected ten times or more. This sequence joins TRBV2 and TRBJ1-1; no clear D gene. The V gene lost 4 bases and the J gene lost 0 bases, with 6 bases spanning the gap. The germline gives CDR1 SNHLY, CDR2 FYNNEI. The CDR3 loop spans 13 amino acids. The CDR3 sequence: CASSVQLNTEAFF. In nucleotides, the CDR3 is TGTGCCAGCAGTGTACAATTGAACACTGAAGCTTTCTTT.

This clonotype showed up many times. The DNA of the CDR3 is TGTGCCACTAAACGAGGCGCATCTAGCACAGATACGCAGTATTTT. Its translation is CATKRGASSTDTQYF. The V call is TRBV2, the J call TRBJ2-3; D not certain. The CDR3 sequence is 15 residues long. The ends were cut back, 10 bases at V and 0 bases at J, with 17 bases in the middle. Germline V gene lookup returns CDR1 SNHLY and CDR2 FYNNEI.

This clonotype was counted between two and nine times. CDR3 sequence reads: CASSLPRGGGNEQFF. The CDR3 DNA follows: TGTGCCAGCAGCTTACCGCGGGGGGGCGGGAATGAGCAGTTCTTC. The chain has TRBV7-9 and TRBJ2-1; 9 nucleotides match TRBD2. The length of the CDR3 is 15 residues. After removal of 2 bases from V and 7 bases from J, the junction contained 6 bases not matched to a gene. The germline CDR1 and CDR2 sequences are SEHNR and FQNEAQ (reference sequence).

This clonotype was seen at least ten times. The chain employs TRBV20-1 and TRBJ2-1, with 7 bases aligning to TRBD1. The germline V gene encodes CDR1 DFQATT and CDR2 SNEGSKA (reference sequence). This CDR3 spans 13 amino acids. Germline trimming cut 3 bases from V and 3 bases from J; bases unmatched to any gene: 2. The CDR3 DNA follows: TGCAGTGCTAGGGGACAGATCTACAATGAGCAGTTCTTC. Translated: CSARGQIYNEQFF.

This clonotype was counted a few times. The chain couples TRBV6-7 to TRBJ2-3, with TRBD2 identical over 7 bases. TRBV6-7 is assigned to the ORF class and has an uncertain function. The CDR3 spans 14 residues. Germline trimming cut 5 bases from V and 4 bases from J; bases unmatched to any gene: 6. In DNA, the CDR3 is TGTGCCAGCAGTGTCGCGGGGGTGGCAGATACGCAGTATTTT. This codes for CASSVAGVADTQYF.

This clonotype occurred many times. The J gene is TRBJ2-7, the V gene TRBV30, with D tentatively TRBD2 (7 bases). The CDR3 has 15 residues. Trimming pared 3 bases from V and 4 bases from J, leaving 19 bases between. Germline V gene sequence: CDR1 GTSNPN, CDR2 SVGIG (reference sequence). For the CDR3, the DNA is TGTGCCTGGAGCGGCGGGGGCCTTCCTCCATACGAGCAGTACTTC. As protein: CAWSGGGLPPYEQYF.

This clonotype occurred many times. The J gene is TRBJ2-7, the V gene TRBV18; no definite D call. This CDR3 contains 13 residues. With 3 bases removed from V and 7 bases from J, the gap between germline ends came to 13 bases. Germline CDR1 is KGHSH and CDR2 is LQKENI. The CDR3 reads CASSPQEEKEQYF. The CDR3 DNA follows: TGTGCCAGCTCACCTCAAGAAGAGAAGGAGCAGTACTTC.

This clonotype was detected only a few times. The chain recombines TRBV4-2 with TRBJ1-1; weak D call: TRBD1 (6 bases). The CDR3 sequence is 17 residues long. With 0 bases removed from V and 3 bases from J, the gap between germline ends came to 17 bases. The V gene's germline CDR1 is LGHNA and CDR2 YNFKEQ. Here the CDR3 reads CASSQDSSRGLDTEAFF. CDR3 nucleotides: TGTGCCAGCAGCCAAGATTCCTCTCGGGGGCTGGACACTGAAGCTTTCTTT.

The chain is built from TRBV5-1 and TRBJ2-3, with TRBD2 identical over 12 bases. The CDR3 runs to 15 residues. Germline values: CDR1 SGHRS, CDR2 YFSETQ. The V segment lost 4 bases and the J segment 4 bases; nucleotides outside the gene matches: 4. The CDR3 protein is CASSPSGRAPDTQYF. The CDR3 DNA is TGCGCCAGCAGCCCTAGCGGGAGGGCCCCAGATACGCAGTATTTT.

This clonotype was seen a few times. The gene calls are TRBV20-1 and TRBJ2-5; D remains ambiguous. Trimming cost V 3 bases and J 4 bases, with 6 bases left between them. This CDR3 is 11 amino acids long. CDR1 and CDR2 (germline): DFQATT, SNEGSKA (reference sequence). The CDR3 DNA reads as TGCAGTGCTAGGGACCTAGAGACCCAGTACTTC. Translation gives CSARDLETQYF.

A note on this clonotype: A single base separates this from a much larger clone, so it may be a read error. The rearrangement links TRBV28 to TRBJ1-4; 7 bases match TRBD1. CDR1 and CDR2 from the germline V gene are MDHEN and SYDVKM. This CDR3 is 18 amino acids long. The chain's CDR3 is CASSLGQGGDATNGKLFF. CDR3 DNA: TGTGCCAGCAGTTTAGGGCAGGGGGGGGACGCAACTAATGGAAAACTGTTTTTT.

The sample holds many counts of this clonotype. CDR3 sequence reads: CASSPWKGSTDTQYF. In DNA form, the CDR3 reads TGTGCCAGCAGTCCGTGGAAGGGGTCCACAGATACGCAGTATTTT. This sequence joins TRBV6-1 and TRBJ2-3; possible D gene TRBD1, 5 bases. Trimming removed 5 bases at V and 2 bases at J, with 14 bases between. Per germline, CDR1 MNHNS and CDR2 SASEGT. This CDR3 spans 15 amino acids.

The V and J genes are TRBV12-3 or TRBV12-4 and TRBJ2-7; 7 nucleotides agree with TRBD1. Trimming cost V 4 bases and J 7 bases; bases outside gene matches: 16. The CDR3 is 16 residues long. DNA for the CDR3: TGTGCCAGCAGTTCCCCGGGACAGACTCCTAACGGGGAGCAGTACTTC. This encodes CASSSPGQTPNGEQYF.

This clonotype was seen more than once but under ten times. The J gene is TRBJ1-4, the V gene TRBV19; no firm D call. Trimming removed 3 bases at V and 5 bases at J, with 10 bases between. Looked up from germline, CDR1 is LNHDA and CDR2 is SQIVND (reference sequence). This CDR3 is 14 amino acids long. The CDR3 bases are TGTGCCAGTAGTATGGGAGCTGGGAATGAAAAACTGTTTTTT. Its protein is CASSMGAGNEKLFF.

The sample holds many counts of this clonotype. The rearrangement links TRBV11-2 to TRBJ2-5; D not resolved. Germline CDR1 SGHAT, CDR2 FQNNGV. The V end lost 4 bases, the J end lost 5 bases, and 5 bases lay between the germline ends. The CDR3 is made up of 11 amino acids. The CDR3 spells CASSSWETQYF. In nucleotides, the CDR3 is TGTGCCAGCAGCTCCTGGGAGACCCAGTACTTC.

This clonotype was recorded many times. The chain combines TRBV4-1 with TRBJ1-4; D is possibly TRBD1 (5 bases). The CDR3 spans 13 residues. The V and J ends lost 6 bases and 1 base respectively, with 6 bases between them. Germline CDR1 is MGHRA and CDR2 is YSYEKL. The CDR3 reads CASRQETNEKLFF. The CDR3 DNA is TGCGCCAGCAGACAGGAAACTAATGAAAAACTGTTTTTT.

This clonotype was observed many times. This chain joins TRBV6-1 and TRBJ2-7, with D possibly being TRBD1 or TRBD2 (6 bases each). V lost 10 bases and J 4 bases, leaving 23 bases between the germline ends. CDR3 length: 15 amino acids. The V gene's germline CDR1 is MNHNS and CDR2 SASEGT. CDR3 sequence reads: CATSGVAGDPYEQYF. CDR3 coding DNA: TGTGCCACCTCGGGGGTGGCAGGGGATCCTTACGAGCAGTACTTC.